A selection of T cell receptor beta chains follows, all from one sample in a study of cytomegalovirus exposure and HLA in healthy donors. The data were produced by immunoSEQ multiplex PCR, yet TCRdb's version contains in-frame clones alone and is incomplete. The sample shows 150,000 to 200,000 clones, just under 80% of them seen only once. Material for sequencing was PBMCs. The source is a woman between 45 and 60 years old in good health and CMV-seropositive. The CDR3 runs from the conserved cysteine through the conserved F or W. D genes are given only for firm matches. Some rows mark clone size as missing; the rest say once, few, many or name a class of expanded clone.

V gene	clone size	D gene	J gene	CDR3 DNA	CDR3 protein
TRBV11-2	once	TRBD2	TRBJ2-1	TGTGCCAGCAGCCCTAGCGGGAGAGCCTACAATGAGCAGTTCTTC	CASSPSGRAYNEQFF
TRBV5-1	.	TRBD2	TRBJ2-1	TGCGCCAGCAGCTTGGTCCTAGCGGGAGATGAGCAGTTCTTC	CASSLVLAGDEQFF
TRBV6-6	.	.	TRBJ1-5	TGTGCCAGCAGTTACCCCGGGGTTCAGCATTTT	CASSYPGVQHF
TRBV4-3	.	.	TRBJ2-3	TGCGCCAGCAGCCAAGACGGGGGGCTGGGCACAGATACGCAGTATTTT	CASSQDGGLGTDTQYF
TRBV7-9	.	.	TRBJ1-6	TGTTCCAGCAGCTTAGACTTTATTCGCAATAATTCACCCCTCCACTTT	CSSSLDFIRNNSPLHF
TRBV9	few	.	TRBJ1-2	TGTGCCAGCAGCATAGGTGGGGCGGCCGGCTACACCTTC	CASSIGGAAGYTF
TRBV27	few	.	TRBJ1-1	TGTGCCACCTCAGGGAACACTGAAGCTTTCTTT	CATSGNTEAFF
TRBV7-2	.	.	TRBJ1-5	TGTGCCAGCAGCTTAGACCCAGCAGGGAGGGGTCAGCCCCAGCATTTT	CASSLDPAGRGQPQHF
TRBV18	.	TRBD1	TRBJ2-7	TGTGCCAGCTCACCTCCGAAGACAGGGCCCTCCTACGAGCAGTACTTC	CASSPPKTGPSYEQYF
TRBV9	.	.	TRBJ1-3	TGTGCCAGCAGCGTAGCCGTAAGATCCGACGGAGGAGACACCATATATTTT	CASSVAVRSDGGDTIYF
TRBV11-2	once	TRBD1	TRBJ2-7	TGTGCCAGCAGCTTAGGGGACCGGGCCAGGGGGTACGAGCAGTACTTC	CASSLGDRARGYEQYF
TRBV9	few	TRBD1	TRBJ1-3	TGTGCCAGCAGCGCACAGGGGGCTTTCGGGGGAAACACCATATATTTT	CASSAQGAFGGNTIYF
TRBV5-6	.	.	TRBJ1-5	TGTGCCAGCAGCTTGGGGGGGGATCAGCCCCAGCATTTT	CASSLGGDQPQHF
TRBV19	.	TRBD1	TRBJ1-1	TGTGCCAGTAGTATTCTGAACAGGGGAGGAGGGAGCACTGAAGCTTTCTTT	CASSILNRGGGSTEAFF
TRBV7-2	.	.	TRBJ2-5	TGTGCCAGCAGCCGGATGTTCGGACACGAAGTGAACCAGTACTTC	CASSRMFGHEVNQYF
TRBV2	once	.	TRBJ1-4	TGTGCCAGCAGTCAAAACAGGGTGATGGGTGAAAAACTGTTTTTT	CASSQNRVMGEKLFF
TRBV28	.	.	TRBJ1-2	TGTGCCAGCAGTATAATCTCCCCCCCGAACTATGGCTACACCTTC	CASSIISPPNYGYTF
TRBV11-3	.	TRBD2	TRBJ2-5	TGTGCCAGCAGCTTAAATTGGCGGGGGGAACAAGAGACCCAGTACTTC	CASSLNWRGEQETQYF
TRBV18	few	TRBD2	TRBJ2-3	TGTGCCAGCTCGACTAGCGCCTTGGGCGCAGATACGCAGTATTTT	CASSTSALGADTQYF
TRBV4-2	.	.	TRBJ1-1	TGTGCCAGCAGCCCCGGGTTGGTTGCTTTCTTT	CASSPGLVAFF
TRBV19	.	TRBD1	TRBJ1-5	TGTGCCAGTAGTGCGATGGGACAGGCGGGCTATAGCAATCAGCCCCAGCATTTT	CASSAMGQAGYSNQPQHF
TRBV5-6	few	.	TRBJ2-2	TGTGCCAGCAGCCTATGGAACACCGGGGAGCTGTTTTTT	CASSLWNTGELFF
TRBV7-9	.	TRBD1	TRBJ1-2	TGTGCCAGCAGTCCCGGGACAGGGTTAAGCTCACAGGGCTACACCTTC	CASSPGTGLSSQGYTF
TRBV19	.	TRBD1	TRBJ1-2	TGTGCCAGTAGTATTGGGACAGGTCTTGGCGGTTATGGCTACACCTTC	CASSIGTGLGGYGYTF
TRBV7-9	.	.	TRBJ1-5	TGTGCCAGCAGCTCCGTCGTGACAAGAGAGGGGGGGGCGAATCAGCCCCAGCATTTT	CASSSVVTREGGANQPQHF
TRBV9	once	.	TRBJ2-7	TGTGCCAGCACCAGAGTAGGGACATCTACCTCCTACGAGCAGTACTTC	CASTRVGTSTSYEQYF
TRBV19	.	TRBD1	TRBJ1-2	TGTGCCAGTAGTAGCTTCCTCCGGACAGGGACCTATGGCTACACCTTC	CASSSFLRTGTYGYTF
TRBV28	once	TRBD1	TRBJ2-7	TGTGCCAGCTTGTCACAGGGGAGTAAATACGAGCAGTACTTC	CASLSQGSKYEQYF
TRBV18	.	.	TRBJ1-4	TGTGCCAGCTCACGGGCGGGGAGAGTTAATGAAAAACTGTTTTTT	CASSRAGRVNEKLFF
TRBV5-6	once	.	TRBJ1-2	TGTGCCAGCAGCTATAGTGTCTATGGCTACACCTTC	CASSYSVYGYTF
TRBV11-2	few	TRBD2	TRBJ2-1	TGTGCCAGCAGCTTAGTAGGGGCCTGGGGGACTAGCGCCGTCAATGAGCAGTTCTTC	CASSLVGAWGTSAVNEQFF
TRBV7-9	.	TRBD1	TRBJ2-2	TGTGCCAGCAGCTCGGGACAGGGGGTCACCGGGGAGCTGTTTTTT	CASSSGQGVTGELFF
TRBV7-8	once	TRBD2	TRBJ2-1	TGTGCCAGCAGCCCCACCCCCGGGGGGGCCTACAATGAGCAGTTCTTC	CASSPTPGGAYNEQFF
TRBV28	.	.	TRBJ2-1	TGTGCCAGCACTGTCGGGGGATTCAGCTCCTACAATGAGCAGTTCTTC	CASTVGGFSSYNEQFF
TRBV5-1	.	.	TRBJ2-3	TGCGCCAGCAGCGAGCGGGATACGCAGTATTTT	CASSERDTQYF
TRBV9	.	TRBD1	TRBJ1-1	TGTGCCAGCAGCGCTACACAGGGGAGCACTGAAGCTTTCTTT	CASSATQGSTEAFF
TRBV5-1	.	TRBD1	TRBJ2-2	TGCGCCAGCAGCTTCCGGACAGGGGGCGCGGTCACCGGGGAGCTGTTTTTT	CASSFRTGGAVTGELFF
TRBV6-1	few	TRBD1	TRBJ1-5	TGTGCCAGCAGTGACCGGGACAGGGGATTGCAGCCCCAGCATTTT	CASSDRDRGLQPQHF
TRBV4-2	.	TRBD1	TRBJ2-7	TGTGCCAGCAGCCAAGTGGCAGGGGGTCCGGGCGAGCAGTACTTC	CASSQVAGGPGEQYF
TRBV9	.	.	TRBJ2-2	TGTGCCAGCAGCGTAGCAGGAACCGGGGAGCTGTTTTTT	CASSVAGTGELFF
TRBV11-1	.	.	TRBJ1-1	TGTGCCAGCAGCTTTTACGGTGAAGCTTTCTTT	CASSFYGEAFF
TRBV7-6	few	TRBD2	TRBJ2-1	TGTGCCAGCAGCTTAATTGGCGGGAGGGCCAGAAATGAGCAGTTCTTC	CASSLIGGRARNEQFF
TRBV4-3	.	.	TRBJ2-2	TGCGCCAGCAGCCAAGACTTAGTGGGGGCAAACACCGGGGAGCTGTTTTTT	CASSQDLVGANTGELFF
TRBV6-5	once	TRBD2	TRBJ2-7	TGTGCCAGCAGTTACTTAACTAGCGGTGAGCAGTACTTC	CASSYLTSGEQYF
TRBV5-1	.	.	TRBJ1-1	TGCGCCAGCAGCTCGGGACACCCGAGGACTGAAGCTTTCTTT	CASSSGHPRTEAFF
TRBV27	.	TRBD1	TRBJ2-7	TGTGCCAGCAGTCGCCGGGACAGGGCGGGCCACGAGCAGTACTTC	CASSRRDRAGHEQYF
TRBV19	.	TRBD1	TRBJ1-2	TGTGCCAGTAGCAGCCCCACCCTATTCTCGACAGGGCGGGCCTATGGCTACACCTTC	CASSSPTLFSTGRAYGYTF
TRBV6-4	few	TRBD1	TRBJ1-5	TGTGCCAGCAGTGAAGGTCTTGGGGACAGGGGACAGCCCCAGCATTTT	CASSEGLGDRGQPQHF
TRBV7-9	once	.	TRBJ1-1	TGTGCCAGCAGCTTAGCAGGGGCCGCTGAAGCTTTCTTT	CASSLAGAAEAFF